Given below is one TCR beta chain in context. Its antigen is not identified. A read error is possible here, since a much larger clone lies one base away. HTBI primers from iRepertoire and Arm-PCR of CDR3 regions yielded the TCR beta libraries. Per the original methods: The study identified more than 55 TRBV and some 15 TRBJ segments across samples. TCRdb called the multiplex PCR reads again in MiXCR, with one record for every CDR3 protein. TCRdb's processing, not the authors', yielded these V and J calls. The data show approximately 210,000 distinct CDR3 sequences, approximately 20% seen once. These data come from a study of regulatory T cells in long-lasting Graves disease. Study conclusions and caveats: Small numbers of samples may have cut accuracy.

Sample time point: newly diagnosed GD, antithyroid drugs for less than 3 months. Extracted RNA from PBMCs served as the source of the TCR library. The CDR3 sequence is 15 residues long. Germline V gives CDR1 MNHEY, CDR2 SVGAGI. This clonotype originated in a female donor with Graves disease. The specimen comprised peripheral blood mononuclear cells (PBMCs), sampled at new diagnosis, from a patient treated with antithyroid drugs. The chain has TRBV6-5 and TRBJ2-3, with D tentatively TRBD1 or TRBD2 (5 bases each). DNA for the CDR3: TGTACCAGCAGTTCTGGGACCGCCAGCACAGATACGCAGTATTTT. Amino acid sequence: CTSSSGTASTDTQYF.